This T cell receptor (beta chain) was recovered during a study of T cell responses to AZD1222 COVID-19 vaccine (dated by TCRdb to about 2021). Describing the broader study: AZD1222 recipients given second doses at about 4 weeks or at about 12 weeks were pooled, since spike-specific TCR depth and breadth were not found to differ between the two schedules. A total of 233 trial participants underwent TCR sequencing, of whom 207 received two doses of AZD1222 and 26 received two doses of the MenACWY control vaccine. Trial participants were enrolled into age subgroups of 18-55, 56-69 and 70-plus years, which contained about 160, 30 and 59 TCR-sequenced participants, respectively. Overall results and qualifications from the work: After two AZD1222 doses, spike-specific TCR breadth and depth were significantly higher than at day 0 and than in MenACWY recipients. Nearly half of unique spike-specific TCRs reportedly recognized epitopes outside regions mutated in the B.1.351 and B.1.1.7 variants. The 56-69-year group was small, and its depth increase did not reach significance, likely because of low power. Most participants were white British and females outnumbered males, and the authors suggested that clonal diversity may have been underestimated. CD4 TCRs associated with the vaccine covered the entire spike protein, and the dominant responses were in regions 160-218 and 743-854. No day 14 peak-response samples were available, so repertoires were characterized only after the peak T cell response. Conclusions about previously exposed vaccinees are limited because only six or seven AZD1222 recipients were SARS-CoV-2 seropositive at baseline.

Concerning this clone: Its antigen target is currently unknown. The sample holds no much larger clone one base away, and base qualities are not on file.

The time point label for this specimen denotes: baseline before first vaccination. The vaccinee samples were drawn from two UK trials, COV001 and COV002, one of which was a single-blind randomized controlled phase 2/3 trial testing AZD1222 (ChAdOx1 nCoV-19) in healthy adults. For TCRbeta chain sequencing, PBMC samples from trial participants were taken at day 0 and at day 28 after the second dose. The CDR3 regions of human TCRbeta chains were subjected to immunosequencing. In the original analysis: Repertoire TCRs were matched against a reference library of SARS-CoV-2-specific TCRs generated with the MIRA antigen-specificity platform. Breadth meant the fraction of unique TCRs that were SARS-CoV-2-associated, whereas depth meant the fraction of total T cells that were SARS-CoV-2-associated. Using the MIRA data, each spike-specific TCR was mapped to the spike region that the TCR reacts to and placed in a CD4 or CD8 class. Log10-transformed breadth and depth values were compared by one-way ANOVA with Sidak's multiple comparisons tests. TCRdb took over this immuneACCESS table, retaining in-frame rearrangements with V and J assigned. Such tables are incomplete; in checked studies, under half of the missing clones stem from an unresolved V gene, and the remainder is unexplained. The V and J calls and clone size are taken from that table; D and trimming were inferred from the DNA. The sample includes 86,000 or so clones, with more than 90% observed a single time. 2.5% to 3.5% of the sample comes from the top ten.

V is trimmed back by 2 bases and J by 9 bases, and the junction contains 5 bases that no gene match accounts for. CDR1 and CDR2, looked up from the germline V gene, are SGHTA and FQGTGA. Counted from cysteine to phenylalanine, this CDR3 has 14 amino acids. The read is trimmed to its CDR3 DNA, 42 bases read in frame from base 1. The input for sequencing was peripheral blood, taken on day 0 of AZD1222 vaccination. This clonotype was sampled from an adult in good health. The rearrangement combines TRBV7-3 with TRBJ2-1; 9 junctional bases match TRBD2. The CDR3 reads CASSLGPSGAEQFF. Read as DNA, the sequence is TGTGCCAGCAGCTTAGGTCCTAGCGGGGCTGAGCAGTTCTTC.